These 20 T cell receptor beta chains were sequenced from one sample in a study of blood T cell repertoires in COVID-19. The table came from immunoSEQ multiplex PCR; TCRdb's copy has only in-frame clones and leaves some out. Counted here are 110,000 to 150,000 clones, roughly three quarters occurring once; the ten biggest clones make up less than 5%. The sample taken for sequencing was peripheral blood. These receptors were taken from a woman in her 70s with COVID-19, enrolled during active disease.

This clone has only a few counts. The chain combines TRBV27 with TRBJ1-2, with D tentatively TRBD1 (5 bases). Germline V gene data show CDR1 as MNHEY and CDR2 as SMNVEV (reference sequence). CDR3 size: 13 residues. The V end was cut by 7 bases, the J end by 6 bases, with 15 bases between. The CDR3 DNA follows: TGTGCCAGCAAGACGGGGGTAGGGGATGGCTACACCTTC. Translating gives CASKTGVGDGYTF.

The rearrangement joins TRBV7-9 to TRBJ1-1, with D tentatively TRBD1 (5 bases). This CDR3 spans 13 amino acids. Deletions cut 9 bases from V and 5 bases from J, with 16 bases between. Germline values: CDR1 SEHNR, CDR2 FQNEAQ (reference sequence). This CDR3 is CASRGGDETEAFF. The CDR3 DNA is TGTGCCAGTAGGGGAGGGGATGAAACTGAAGCTTTCTTT.

V gene TRBV9 combines with J gene TRBJ2-1, with 9 bases matching TRBD2. V was pared by 0 bases and J by 6 bases, with 4 bases of the junction left unmatched. Per germline, CDR1 SGDLS and CDR2 YYNGEE. This CDR3 is built from 15 residues. CDR3 DNA: TGTGCCAGCAGCGTAGAGGGACTAGCTTTCAATGAGCAGTTCTTC. Translating it yields CASSVEGLAFNEQFF.

V gene TRBV7-9 combines with J gene TRBJ1-5; a possible D gene is TRBD1 (6 bases). This CDR3 region has 16 residues. Germline-derived CDR1 and CDR2 are SEHNR and FQNEAQ (reference sequence). Trimming removed 1 base from V and 0 bases from J, with 10 bases in between. CDR3 residues: CASSLGGGGSNQPQHF. In DNA form, the CDR3 reads TGTGCCAGCAGCTTAGGGGGGGGCGGTAGCAATCAGCCCCAGCATTTT.

The rearrangement uses TRBV5-1 and TRBJ2-2; 12 nucleotides match TRBD1. The CDR3 runs 17 residues. V shed 3 bases, J shed 5 bases, and the junction held 8 bases outside the gene matches. CDR1 and CDR2 from the germline V gene are SGHRS and YFSETQ. CDR3 nucleotides: TGCGCCAGCAGCTCCGGGACAGGGGGCGCTTGGACCGGGGAGCTGTTTTTT. Amino acids: CASSSGTGGAWTGELFF.

This clone was counted a single time. The rearrangement joins TRBV7-6 to TRBJ2-7; a possible D gene is TRBD1 (5 bases). The CDR3 is 16 amino acids. Trimming stripped 5 bases from V and 5 bases from J, with 22 bases between. Germline values: CDR1 SGHVS, CDR2 FNYEAQ. The CDR3 DNA reads TGTGCCAGCAGCCCTTCGTCAGGATGGGGCCCGAACGAGCAGTACTTC. This encodes CASSPSSGWGPNEQYF.

V and J are TRBV30 and TRBJ2-6; 8 nucleotides match TRBD2. CDR3 length: 16 amino acids. Germline values: CDR1 GTSNPN, CDR2 SVGIG (reference sequence). Trimming removed 5 bases from V and 0 bases from J; junction bases left unmatched: 6. The CDR3 DNA reads as TGTGCCTGGTCGGGAGGGGCTCTCTCTGGGGCCAACGTCCTGACTTTC. It translates to CAWSGGALSGANVLTF.

The V gene is TRBV6-5, the J gene TRBJ1-1; 8 bases align to TRBD1. In germline, CDR1 is MNHEY, CDR2 SVGAGI. The CDR3 length is 15 residues. Trimming took 6 bases from V and 0 from J; bases not matched to a gene: 6. The CDR3 protein is CASRKDRVVNTEAFF. The CDR3 region has the DNA TGTGCCAGCAGGAAGGACAGGGTAGTGAACACTGAAGCTTTCTTT.

V usage is TRBV29-1 and J usage is TRBJ1-2; 10 bases map to TRBD1. The germline gives CDR1 SQVTM, CDR2 ANQGSEA. The CDR3 has 15 amino acids. Trimming at V came to 3 bases and at J to 4 bases, leaving 8 bases not matched to a gene. CDR3: CSVETGGSGGYGYTF. The CDR3 nucleotides read TGCAGCGTTGAGACAGGGGGCTCTGGAGGCTATGGCTACACCTTC.

The genes are TRBV25-1 and TRBJ1-1; D is undetermined. CDR1 and CDR2 from the germline V gene are MGHDK and SYGVNS. This CDR3 region has 13 residues. Trimming took off 7 bases at V and 8 bases at J, with 17 bases between the two ends. The CDR3 here is CASTEGSWREAFF. DNA for the CDR3: TGTGCCAGCACAGAGGGTAGCTGGAGGGAAGCTTTCTTT.

The V and J genes are TRBV30 and TRBJ2-3, with D perhaps matching TRBD1 (6 bases). The CDR3 length is 13 residues. The V end was cut by 5 bases, the J end by 6 bases, with 15 bases between. Germline V gene data show CDR1 as GTSNPN and CDR2 as SVGIG (reference sequence). Here the CDR3 DNA reads TGTGCCTGGGGGGCAGGGGCTAGGGATACGCAGTATTTT. Its translation is CAWGAGARDTQYF. Complete variable domain (other parts from reference TRBV30 and TRBJ2-3): SQTIHQWPATLVQPVGSPLSLECTVEGTSNPNLYWYRQAAGRGLQLLFYSVGIGQISSEVPQNLSASRPQDRQFILSSKKLLLSDSGFYLCAWGAGARDTQYFGPGTRLTVL.

CDR3 loop: CASSVGTSGGAVNEQFF. CDR3 nucleotides: TGTGCCAGCAGCGTCGGGACTAGCGGGGGGGCGGTTAATGAGCAGTTCTTC. V is TRBV7-6 and J is TRBJ2-1; 16 positions agree with TRBD2. CDR1 SGHVS and CDR2 FNYEAQ come from the germline V gene. This CDR3 comprises 17 residues. J lost 7 bases, V lost 5 bases, and 8 bases had no gene match. Full variable domain (rest looked up from reference TRBV7-6 and TRBJ2-1): GAGVSQSPRYKVTKRGQDVALRCDPISGHVSLYWYRQALGQGPEFLTYFNYEAQQDKSGLPNDRFSAERPEGSISTLTIQRTEQRDSAMYRCASSVGTSGGAVNEQFFGPGTRLTVL.

The rearrangement uses TRBV7-3 and TRBJ2-2, with D perhaps matching TRBD1 (6 bases). V was clipped by 5 bases and J by 1 base, with 20 bases between them. This CDR3 is 18 amino acids long. Looked up from germline, CDR1 is SGHTA and CDR2 is FQGTGA. DNA of the CDR3: TGTGCCAGCAGCCCGAACTCCGGTGGACAGTGGAACACCGGGGAGCTGTTTTTT. It yields the protein CASSPNSGGQWNTGELFF.

J is TRBJ2-7 and V is TRBV19; 10 bases align to TRBD1. V trimming: 6 bases; J trimming: 6 bases; junction bases outside the gene matches: 8. CDR1 and CDR2 (germline): LNHDA, SQIVND (reference sequence). The CDR3 is made up of 14 amino acids. DNA of the CDR3: TGTGCCAGTAGGTGGGGACAGGGGAGAGGCGAGCAGTACTTC. Translated: CASRWGQGRGEQYF.

The V and J genes are TRBV19 and TRBJ2-2, with 9 bases lining up with TRBD1. V shed 4 bases and J 1 base; nucleotides not matched to a gene: 13. Germline CDR1 reads LNHDA; CDR2 reads SQIVND (reference sequence). The CDR3 is 19 residues long. The CDR3 region is CASSTLGTGWIRNTGELFF. As DNA, the CDR3 is TGTGCCAGTAGTACACTGGGGACAGGGTGGATTAGGAACACCGGGGAGCTGTTTTTT. Drawing the rest from reference TRBV19 and TRBJ2-2, the complete variable domain is DGGITQSPKYLFRKEGQNVTLSCEQNLNHDAMYWYRQDPGQGLRLIYYSQIVNDFQKGDIAEGYSVSREKKESFPLTVTSAQKNPTAFYLCASSTLGTGWIRNTGELFFGEGSRLTVL.

The V call is TRBV18, the J call TRBJ2-7, with TRBD1 identical over 9 bases. The CDR3 loop spans 16 amino acids. The ends lost 3 bases at V and 5 bases at J; junction bases unmatched: 11. Per the germline V gene, CDR1 is KGHSH and CDR2 is LQKENI. CDR3 protein: CASSPIPGTGKHEQYF. The CDR3 region has the DNA TGTGCCAGCTCACCTATACCCGGGACAGGGAAGCACGAGCAGTACTTC. Using reference TRBV18 and TRBJ2-7 for the parts outside the CDR3, the full variable domain is NAGVMQNPRHLVRRRGQEARLRCSPMKGHSHVYWYRQLPEEGLKFMVYLQKENIIDESGMPKERFSAEFPKEGPSILRIQQVVRGDSAAYFCASSPIPGTGKHEQYFGPGTRLTVT.

This chain uses TRBV4-1 with TRBJ2-4; a weak D match, TRBD2 (6 bases). The CDR3 has 14 amino acids. Trimming took off 4 bases at V and 13 bases at J, with 20 bases between the two ends. Germline V lookup: CDR1 MGHRA, CDR2 YSYEKL. DNA of the CDR3: TGCGCCAGCAGCCGGGGGGAACAGATCAGTCCCCAGTACTTC. This translates into CASSRGEQISPQYF.

V usage is TRBV6-5 and J usage is TRBJ2-3; a possible D gene is TRBD2 (7 bases). The CDR3 length is 15 residues. V was shortened by 7 bases and J by 1 base, with 15 bases between the two germline ends. The germline CDR1 and CDR2 sequences are MNHEY and SVGAGI. The CDR3 region has the DNA TGTGCCAGCAAGGGGGGCGGGGGCGGCACAGATACGCAGTATTTT. It is translated as CASKGGGGGTDTQYF.

The chain combines TRBV6-5 with TRBJ1-2; no reliable D call. From germline, CDR1 is MNHEY and CDR2 SVGAGI. Trimming removed 4 bases from V and 2 bases from J, with 11 bases in between. The CDR3 totals 14 residues. The CDR3 bases are TGTGCCAGCAGTTCCTCTCCGTTGAACTATGGCTACACCTTC. Translating it yields CASSSSPLNYGYTF.

This clone was recorded only once. The rearrangement joins TRBV6-5 to TRBJ2-7; 7 bases line up with TRBD1. After removal of 5 bases from V and 1 base from J, the junction contained 5 bases not matched to a gene. From germline, CDR1 is MNHEY and CDR2 SVGAGI. The CDR3 consists of 14 residues. The CDR3 DNA follows: TGTGCCAGCAGTATACGACAGGGTTCCTACGAGCAGTACTTC. Translating gives CASSIRQGSYEQYF.